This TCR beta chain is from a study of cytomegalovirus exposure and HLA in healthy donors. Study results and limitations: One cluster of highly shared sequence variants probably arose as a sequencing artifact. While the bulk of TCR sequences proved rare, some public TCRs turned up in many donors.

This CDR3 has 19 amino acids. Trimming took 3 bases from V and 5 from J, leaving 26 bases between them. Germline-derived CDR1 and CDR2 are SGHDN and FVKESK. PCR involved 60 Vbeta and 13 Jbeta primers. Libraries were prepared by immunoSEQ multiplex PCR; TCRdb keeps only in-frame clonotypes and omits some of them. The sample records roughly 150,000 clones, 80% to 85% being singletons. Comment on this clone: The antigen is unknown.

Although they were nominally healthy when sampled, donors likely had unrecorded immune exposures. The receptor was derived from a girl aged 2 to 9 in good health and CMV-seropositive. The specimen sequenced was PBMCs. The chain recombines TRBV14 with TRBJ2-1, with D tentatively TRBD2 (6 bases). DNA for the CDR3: TGTGCCAGCAGCCAGGCCGGACGGGAGCACCTACTAATCCACAATGAGCAGTTCTTC. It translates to CASSQAGREHLLIHNEQFF. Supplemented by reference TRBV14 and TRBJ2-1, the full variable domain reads EAGVTQFPSHSVIEKGQTVTLRCDPISGHDNLYWYRRVMGKEIKFLLHFVKESKQDESGMPNNRFLAERTGGTYSTLKVQPAELEDSGVYFCASSQAGREHLLIHNEQFFGPGTRLTVL.